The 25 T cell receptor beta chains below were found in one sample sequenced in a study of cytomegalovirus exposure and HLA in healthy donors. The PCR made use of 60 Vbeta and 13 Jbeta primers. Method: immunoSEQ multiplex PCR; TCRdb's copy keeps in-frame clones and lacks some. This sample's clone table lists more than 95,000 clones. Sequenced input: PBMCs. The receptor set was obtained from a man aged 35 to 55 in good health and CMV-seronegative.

CDR3: CASSEGLAGGLEQYF. Written as DNA, the CDR3 is TGTGCCAGCAGTGAAGGGCTAGCGGGAGGGTTGGAGCAGTACTTC. V usage is TRBV6-1 and J usage is TRBJ2-7; 12 nucleotides line up with TRBD2. This CDR3 comprises 15 residues. CDR1 and CDR2 from the germline V gene are MNHNS and SASEGT. V was clipped by 1 base and J by 7 bases; unmatched bases: 5.

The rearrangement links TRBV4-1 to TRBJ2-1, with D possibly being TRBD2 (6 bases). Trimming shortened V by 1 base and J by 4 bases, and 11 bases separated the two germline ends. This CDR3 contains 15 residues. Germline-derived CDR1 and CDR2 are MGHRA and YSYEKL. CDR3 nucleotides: TGCGCCAGCAGCCAAGTTAGCGGCGGTTACAATGAGCAGTTCTTC. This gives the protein CASSQVSGGYNEQFF.

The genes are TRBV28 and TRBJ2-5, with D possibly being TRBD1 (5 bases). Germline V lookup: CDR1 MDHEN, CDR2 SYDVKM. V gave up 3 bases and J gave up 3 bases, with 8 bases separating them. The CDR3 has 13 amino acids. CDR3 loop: CASSFAGKETQYF. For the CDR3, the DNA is TGTGCCAGCAGTTTCGCAGGGAAAGAGACCCAGTACTTC. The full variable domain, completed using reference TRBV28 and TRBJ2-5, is DVKVTQSSRYLVKRTGEKVFLECVQDMDHENMFWYRQDPGLGLRLIYFSYDVKMKEKGDIPEGYSVSREKKERFSLILESASTNQTSMYLCASSFAGKETQYFGPGTRLLVL.

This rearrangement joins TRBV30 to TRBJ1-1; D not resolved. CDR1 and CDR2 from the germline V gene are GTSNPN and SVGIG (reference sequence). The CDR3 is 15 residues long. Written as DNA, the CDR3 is TGTGCAACCCGGGGAGGTATTATAAGCAACACTGAAGCTTTCTTT. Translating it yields CATRGGIISNTEAFF.

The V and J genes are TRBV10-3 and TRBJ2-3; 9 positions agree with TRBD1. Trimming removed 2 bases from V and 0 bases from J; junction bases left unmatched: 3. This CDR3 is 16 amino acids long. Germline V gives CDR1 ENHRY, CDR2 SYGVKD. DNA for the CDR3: TGTGCCATCAGTGAGCTGACAGGGGGTAGCACAGATACGCAGTATTTT. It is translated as CAISELTGGSTDTQYF.

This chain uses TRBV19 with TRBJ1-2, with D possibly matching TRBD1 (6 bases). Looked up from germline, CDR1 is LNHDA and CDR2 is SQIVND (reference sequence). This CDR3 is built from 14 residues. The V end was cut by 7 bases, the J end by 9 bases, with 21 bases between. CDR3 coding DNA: TGTGCCAGTACCGGCCTCACAGGGTGGACGCGCTACACCTTC. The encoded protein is CASTGLTGWTRYTF. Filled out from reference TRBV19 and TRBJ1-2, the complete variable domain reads DGGITQSPKYLFRKEGQNVTLSCEQNLNHDAMYWYRQDPGQGLRLIYYSQIVNDFQKGDIAEGYSVSREKKESFPLTVTSAQKNPTAFYLCASTGLTGWTRYTFGSGTRLTVV.

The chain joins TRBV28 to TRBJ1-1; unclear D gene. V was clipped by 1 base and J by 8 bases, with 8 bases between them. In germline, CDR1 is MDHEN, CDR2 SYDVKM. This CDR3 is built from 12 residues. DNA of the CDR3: TGTGCCAGCAGTTTATTAGCGGCCGAAGCTTTCTTT. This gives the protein CASSLLAAEAFF.

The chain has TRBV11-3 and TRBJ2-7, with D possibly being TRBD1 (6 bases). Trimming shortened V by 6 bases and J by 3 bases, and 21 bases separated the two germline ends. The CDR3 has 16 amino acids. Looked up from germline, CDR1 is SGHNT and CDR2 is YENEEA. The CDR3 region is CASRDPTGTSSYEQYF. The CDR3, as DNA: TGTGCCAGCAGGGATCCAACCGGGACATCCAGCTACGAGCAGTACTTC.

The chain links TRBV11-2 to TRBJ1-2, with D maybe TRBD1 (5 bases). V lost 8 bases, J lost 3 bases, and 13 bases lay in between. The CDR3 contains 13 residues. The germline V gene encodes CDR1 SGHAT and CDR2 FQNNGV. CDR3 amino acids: CASAGGIHYGYTF. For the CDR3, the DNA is TGTGCCAGCGCCGGGGGGATCCACTATGGCTACACCTTC.

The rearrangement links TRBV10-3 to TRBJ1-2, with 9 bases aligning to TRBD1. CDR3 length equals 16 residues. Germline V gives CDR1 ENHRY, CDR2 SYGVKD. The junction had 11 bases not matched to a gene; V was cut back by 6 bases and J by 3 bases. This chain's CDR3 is CAIRLSGQGVHYGYTF. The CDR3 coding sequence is TGTGCCATCAGGTTGTCGGGACAGGGAGTACACTATGGCTACACCTTC.

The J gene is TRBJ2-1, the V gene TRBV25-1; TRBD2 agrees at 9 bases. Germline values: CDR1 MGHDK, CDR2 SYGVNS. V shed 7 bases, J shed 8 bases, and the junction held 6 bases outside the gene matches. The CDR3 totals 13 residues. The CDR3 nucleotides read TGTGCCAGCAAAGCTAGCGGGACTGATGAGCAGTTCTTC. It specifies CASKASGTDEQFF.

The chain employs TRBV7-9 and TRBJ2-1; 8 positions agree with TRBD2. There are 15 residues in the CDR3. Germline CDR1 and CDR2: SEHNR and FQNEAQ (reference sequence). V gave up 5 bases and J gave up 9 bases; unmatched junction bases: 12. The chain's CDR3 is CASSLQSGSSREQFF. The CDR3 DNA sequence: TGTGCCAGCAGCCTACAGAGCGGGAGTTCTCGTGAGCAGTTCTTC.

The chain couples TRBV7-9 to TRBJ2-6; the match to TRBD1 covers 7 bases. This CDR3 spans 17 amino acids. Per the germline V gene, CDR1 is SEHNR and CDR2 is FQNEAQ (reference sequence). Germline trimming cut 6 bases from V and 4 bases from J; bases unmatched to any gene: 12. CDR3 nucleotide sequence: TGTGCCAGCAGTTCGGACAGGAACCCTCTAGGGGCCAACGTCCTGACTTTC. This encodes CASSSDRNPLGANVLTF.

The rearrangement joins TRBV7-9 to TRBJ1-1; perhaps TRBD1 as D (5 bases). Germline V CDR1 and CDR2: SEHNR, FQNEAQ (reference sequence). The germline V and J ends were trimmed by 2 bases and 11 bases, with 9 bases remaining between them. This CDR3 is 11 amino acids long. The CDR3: CASSLKGPAFF. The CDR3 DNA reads TGTGCCAGCAGCTTAAAGGGGCCGGCTTTCTTT.

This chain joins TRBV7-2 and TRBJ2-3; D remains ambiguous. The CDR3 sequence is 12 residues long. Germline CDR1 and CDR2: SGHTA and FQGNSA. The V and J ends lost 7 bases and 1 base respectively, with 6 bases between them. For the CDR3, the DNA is TGTGCCAGCAACTCTGGCACAGATACGCAGTATTTT. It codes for CASNSGTDTQYF.

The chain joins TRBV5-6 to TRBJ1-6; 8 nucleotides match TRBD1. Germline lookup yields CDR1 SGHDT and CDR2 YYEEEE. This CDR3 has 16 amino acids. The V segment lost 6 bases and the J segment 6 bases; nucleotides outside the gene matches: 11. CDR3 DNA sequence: TGTGCCAGCACCGCAACAGGGGGGTCCCTTAATTCACCCCTCCACTTT. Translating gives CASTATGGSLNSPLHF. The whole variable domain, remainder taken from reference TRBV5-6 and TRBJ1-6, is DAGVTQSPTHLIKTRGQQVTLRCSPKSGHDTVSWYQQALGQGPQFIFQYYEEEERQRGNFPDRFSGHQFPNYSSELNVNALLLGDSALYLCASTATGGSLNSPLHFGNGTRLTVT.

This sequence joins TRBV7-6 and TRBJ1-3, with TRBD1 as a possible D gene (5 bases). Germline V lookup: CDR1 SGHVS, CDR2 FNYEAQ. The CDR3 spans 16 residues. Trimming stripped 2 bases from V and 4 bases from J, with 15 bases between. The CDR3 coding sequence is TGTGCCAGCAGCTTACGTCTTTTTCAGGGCGGAAACACCATATATTTT. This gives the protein CASSLRLFQGGNTIYF. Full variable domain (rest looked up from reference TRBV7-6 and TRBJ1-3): GAGVSQSPRYKVTKRGQDVALRCDPISGHVSLYWYRQALGQGPEFLTYFNYEAQQDKSGLPNDRFSAERPEGSISTLTIQRTEQRDSAMYRCASSLRLFQGGNTIYFGEGSWLTVV.

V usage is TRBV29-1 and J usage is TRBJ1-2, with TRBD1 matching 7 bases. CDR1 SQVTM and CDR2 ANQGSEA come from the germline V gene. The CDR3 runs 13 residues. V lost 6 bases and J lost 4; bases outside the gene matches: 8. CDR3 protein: CSVSGQELYGYTF. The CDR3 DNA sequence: TGCAGCGTATCCGGACAGGAGCTCTATGGCTACACCTTC.

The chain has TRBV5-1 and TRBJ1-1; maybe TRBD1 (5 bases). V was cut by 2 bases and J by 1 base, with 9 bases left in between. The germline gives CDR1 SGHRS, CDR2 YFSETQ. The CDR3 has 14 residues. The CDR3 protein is CASSFAQGNTEAFF. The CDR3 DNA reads TGCGCCAGCAGCTTTGCTCAGGGGAACACTGAAGCTTTCTTT.

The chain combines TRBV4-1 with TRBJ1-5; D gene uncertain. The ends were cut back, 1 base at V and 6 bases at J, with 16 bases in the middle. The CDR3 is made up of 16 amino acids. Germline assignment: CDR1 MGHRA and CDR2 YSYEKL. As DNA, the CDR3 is TGCGCCAGCAGCCAAGGCCCCCCTGGTGGGCCTCAGCCCCAGCATTTT. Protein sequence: CASSQGPPGGPQPQHF.

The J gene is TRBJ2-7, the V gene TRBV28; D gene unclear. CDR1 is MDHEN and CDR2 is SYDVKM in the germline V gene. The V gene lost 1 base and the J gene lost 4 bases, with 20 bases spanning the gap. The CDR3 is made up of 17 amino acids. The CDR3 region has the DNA TGTGCCAGCAGTTTATTGCGGCTCCCGAGAGCGCGGTACGAGCAGTACTTC. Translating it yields CASSLLRLPRARYEQYF. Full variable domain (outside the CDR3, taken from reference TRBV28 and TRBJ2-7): DVKVTQSSRYLVKRTGEKVFLECVQDMDHENMFWYRQDPGLGLRLIYFSYDVKMKEKGDIPEGYSVSREKKERFSLILESASTNQTSMYLCASSLLRLPRARYEQYFGPGTRLTVT.

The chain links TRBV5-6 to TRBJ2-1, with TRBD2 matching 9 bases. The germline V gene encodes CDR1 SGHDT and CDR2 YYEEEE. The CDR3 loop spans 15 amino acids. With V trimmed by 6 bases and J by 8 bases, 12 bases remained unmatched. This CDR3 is CASTPLAGGPDEQFF. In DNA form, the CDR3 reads TGTGCCAGCACTCCGCTGGCGGGAGGGCCGGATGAGCAGTTCTTC.

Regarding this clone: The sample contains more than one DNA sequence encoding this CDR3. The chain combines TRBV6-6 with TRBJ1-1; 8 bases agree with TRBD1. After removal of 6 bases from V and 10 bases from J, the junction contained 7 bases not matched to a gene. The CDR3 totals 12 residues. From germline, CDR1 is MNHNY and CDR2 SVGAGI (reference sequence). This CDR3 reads CASRPQGATAFF. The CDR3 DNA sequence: TGTGCCAGCAGACCTCAGGGGGCGACAGCTTTCTTT.

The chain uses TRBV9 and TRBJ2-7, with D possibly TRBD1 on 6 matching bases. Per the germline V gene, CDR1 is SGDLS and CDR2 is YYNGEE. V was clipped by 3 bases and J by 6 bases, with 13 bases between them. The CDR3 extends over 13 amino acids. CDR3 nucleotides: TGTGCCAGCAGCGCAAGGACAGTTGGCGAGCAGTACTTC. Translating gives CASSARTVGEQYF.

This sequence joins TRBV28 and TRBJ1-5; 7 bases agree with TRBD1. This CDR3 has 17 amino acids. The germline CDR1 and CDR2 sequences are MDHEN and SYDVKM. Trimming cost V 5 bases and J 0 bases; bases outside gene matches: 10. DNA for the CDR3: TGTGCCAGCAGTACCCCACCGGGACAGAATAGCAATCAGCCCCAGCATTTT. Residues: CASSTPPGQNSNQPQHF.